Below, 32 T cell receptor beta chains from the same sample are listed, as sequenced in a study of CD8+ T cells in alopecia areata. Treatment reported: oral pan-JAK inhibitor, 5-10 mg twice daily. Extracted RNA was reverse transcribed into cDNA, the sequencing template. Only in-frame clones appear in the TCRdb table, and some are missing; sequencing was by immunoSEQ multiplex PCR. The sample lists over 150,000 clones, 60% occurring once. The sample in question was CD4+ T cells sorted from blood, obtained at week 4, from a patient treated with tofacitinib. The receptors were gathered from a human donor with alopecia areata.

This clone was seen just once. The chain carries TRBV4-3 and TRBJ2-3; D perhaps matches TRBD1 (5 bases). From germline, CDR1 is LGHNA and CDR2 YSLEER. Trimming removed 4 bases from V and 2 bases from J, with 10 bases in between. CDR3 length: 14 residues. CDR3 sequence (DNA): TGCGCCAGCAGCCTCGACAGCCTCACAGATACGCAGTATTTT. This gives the protein CASSLDSLTDTQYF.

The J gene is TRBJ1-5, the V gene TRBV25-1; 8 positions match TRBD1. Germline V gene lookup returns CDR1 MGHDK and CDR2 SYGVNS. With 4 bases clipped from V and 4 bases from J, the junction kept 0 bases outside the gene matches. This CDR3 is 13 amino acids long. As DNA, the CDR3 is TGTGCCAGCAGTGGGACAGGGAATCAGCCCCAGCATTTT. Amino acids: CASSGTGNQPQHF.

This sequence joins TRBV30 and TRBJ2-7, with D maybe TRBD2 (6 bases). The CDR3 runs to 15 residues. The V and J ends lost 0 bases and 6 bases respectively, with 18 bases between them. CDR1 and CDR2 from the germline V gene are GTSNPN and SVGIG (reference sequence). The CDR3 sequence: CAWSVRVLGGVEQYF. In DNA, the CDR3 is TGTGCCTGGAGTGTTCGGGTCTTAGGAGGGGTCGAGCAGTACTTC.

The chain joins TRBV30 to TRBJ1-3; no firm D call. With 7 bases removed from V and 0 bases from J, the gap between germline ends came to 7 bases. Germline-derived CDR1 and CDR2 are GTSNPN and SVGIG (reference sequence). The CDR3 contains 12 residues. The CDR3 protein is CASESSGNTIYF. Written as DNA, the CDR3 is TGTGCCTCCGAATCCTCTGGAAACACCATATATTTT.

The chain recombines TRBV7-3 with TRBJ2-3; perhaps TRBD2 as D (6 bases). The germline V and J ends were trimmed by 6 bases and 2 bases, with 15 bases remaining between them. In germline, CDR1 is SGHTA, CDR2 FQGTGA. This CDR3 is built from 15 residues. CDR3 loop: CASSGGRHPTDTQYF. CDR3 sequence (DNA): TGTGCCAGCAGTGGAGGGAGGCACCCCACAGATACGCAGTATTTT.

This clone was detected only once. Germline and junction disagree at one end, which may indicate a read error. This chain connects TRBV30 to TRBJ2-7; no definite D call. This CDR3 contains 14 residues. Germline V gene sequence: CDR1 GTSNPN, CDR2 SVGIG (reference sequence). The CDR3 loop is CAWSVLVVPYEQYF. CDR3 bases: TGTGCCTGGAGTGTACTTGTAGTCCCCTATGAGCAGTACTTC. Drawing the rest from reference TRBV30 and TRBJ2-7, the complete variable domain is SQTIHQWPATLVQPVGSPLSLECTVEGTSNPNLYWYRQAAGRGLQLLFYSVGIGQISSEVPQNLSASRPQDRQFILSSKKLLLSDSGFYLCAWSVLVVPYEQYFGPGTRLTVT.

The chain links TRBV29-1 to TRBJ1-1; D possibly corresponds to TRBD1 (6 bases). This CDR3 has 14 amino acids. V lost 6 bases and J lost 0, with 14 bases in between. The germline gives CDR1 SQVTM, CDR2 ANQGSEA. The CDR3 loop is CSVAGQTLNTEAFF. Here the CDR3 DNA reads TGCAGCGTGGCCGGACAGACTCTGAACACTGAAGCTTTCTTT.

The chain uses TRBV2 and TRBJ1-1; D not resolved. V was shortened by 6 bases and J by 1 base, with 12 bases between the two germline ends. The germline gives CDR1 SNHLY, CDR2 FYNNEI. This CDR3 contains 14 residues. For the CDR3, the DNA is TGTGCCAGCAGCGCCTCGGCGGGGAACACTGAAGCTTTCTTT. Translating it yields CASSASAGNTEAFF.

The genes are TRBV2 and TRBJ2-7, with D perhaps TRBD1 or TRBD2 (5 bases each). The germline V gene encodes CDR1 SNHLY and CDR2 FYNNEI. The CDR3 is 14 residues long. Trimming shortened V by 7 bases and J by 4 bases, and 17 bases separated the two germline ends. CDR3 region: CASNRDAQRYEQYF. The CDR3 bases are TGTGCCAGCAACCGGGACGCCCAAAGATACGAGCAGTACTTC.

The genes are TRBV15 and TRBJ1-4; D is perhaps TRBD1 (6 bases). V lost 3 bases and J 2 bases, leaving 10 bases between the germline ends. This CDR3 is 15 amino acids long. Germline assignment: CDR1 LNHNV and CDR2 YYDKDF (reference sequence). The CDR3 sequence is CATSRYRETNEKLFF. DNA of the CDR3: TGTGCCACCAGCAGGTACAGGGAGACTAATGAAAAACTGTTTTTT.

In its sample, this clone was seen a few times. This chain connects TRBV28 to TRBJ1-3; D gene unclear. CDR3 size: 17 residues. V was clipped by 2 bases and J by 2 bases, with 16 bases between them. Per the germline V gene, CDR1 is MDHEN and CDR2 is SYDVKM. CDR3 protein: CASSLHRAGKAGNTIYF. The CDR3 coding sequence is TGTGCCAGCAGTTTACACCGGGCGGGGAAGGCTGGAAACACCATATATTTT. The full variable domain, with the rest looked up from reference TRBV28 and TRBJ1-3, is DVKVTQSSRYLVKRTGEKVFLECVQDMDHENMFWYRQDPGLGLRLIYFSYDVKMKEKGDIPEGYSVSREKKERFSLILESASTNQTSMYLCASSLHRAGKAGNTIYFGEGSWLTVV.

In this sample, this clone turned up once. The V call is TRBV2, the J call TRBJ2-3; 7 bases are a match to TRBD2. Trimming removed 8 bases from V and 4 bases from J; junction bases left unmatched: 6. The CDR3 has 13 residues. Germline lookup yields CDR1 SNHLY and CDR2 FYNNEI. The CDR3 here is CASGEGSPDTQYF. The CDR3 nucleotides read TGTGCCAGCGGGGAGGGTAGCCCAGATACGCAGTATTTT.

Note on this clone: The sample contains more than one DNA sequence encoding this CDR3. This chain uses TRBV10-3 with TRBJ1-1; possibly TRBD1 for D (5 bases). Looked up from germline, CDR1 is ENHRY and CDR2 is SYGVKD. The germline V and J ends were trimmed by 1 base and 5 bases, with 8 bases remaining between them. The CDR3 is made up of 13 amino acids. The CDR3 DNA reads as TGTGCCATCAGTGAGTGGGGGAATACTGAAGCTTTCTTT. Protein sequence: CAISEWGNTEAFF.

V is TRBV6-4 and J is TRBJ2-3, with D maybe TRBD2 (5 bases). Germline V gives CDR1 MRHNA, CDR2 SNTAGT. The CDR3 is 15 amino acids. With 5 bases removed from V and 1 base from J, the gap between germline ends came to 13 bases. The CDR3 spells CASSYNFGGTDTQYF. Written as DNA, the CDR3 is TGTGCCAGCAGTTACAACTTCGGGGGCACAGATACGCAGTATTTT.

This clone was observed a single time. The chain employs TRBV29-1 and TRBJ1-4; D unresolved. This CDR3 is 11 amino acids long. Trimming stripped 7 bases from V and 6 bases from J, with 9 bases between. The germline gives CDR1 SQVTM, CDR2 ANQGSEA. CDR3 amino acids: CSAALDEKLFF. Written as DNA, the CDR3 is TGCAGCGCTGCGTTGGATGAAAAACTGTTTTTT. The variable domain in full, with the rest retrieved from reference TRBV29-1 and TRBJ1-4, is SAVISQKPSRDICQRGTSLTIQCQVDSQVTMMFWYRQQPGQSLTLIATANQGSEATYESGFVIDKFPISRPNLTFSTLTVSNMSPEDSSIYLCSAALDEKLFFGSGTQLSVL.

The genes are TRBV29-1 and TRBJ2-5, with a weak D call TRBD2 (5 bases). Germline V gives CDR1 SQVTM, CDR2 ANQGSEA. The ends were cut back, 5 bases at V and 3 bases at J, with 10 bases in the middle. The CDR3 length is 12 residues. CDR3 nucleotides: TGCAGCGTTCAGGACGGGGAAGAGACCCAGTACTTC. Translation: CSVQDGEETQYF.

This clone has more than one count but fewer than ten. V gene TRBV7-2 combines with J gene TRBJ2-5; possibly TRBD2 for D (5 bases). Trimming stripped 0 bases from V and 1 base from J, with 12 bases between. Germline V gene sequence: CDR1 SGHTA, CDR2 FQGNSA. The CDR3 runs 16 residues. The CDR3 DNA reads TGTGCCAGCAGCTTAGCTGTGACTACCCTCCAAGAGACCCAGTACTTC. It specifies CASSLAVTTLQETQYF.

Turning to this clone: Additional DNA sequences in this sample encode the identical CDR3. This chain uses TRBV5-1 with TRBJ2-5; 9 nucleotides line up with TRBD1. In germline, CDR1 is SGHRS, CDR2 YFSETQ. V was clipped by 5 bases and J by 2 bases; unmatched bases: 4. CDR3 length: 14 residues. The CDR3 DNA reads TGCGCCAGCAGTCCGGGACAGGGTCAAGAGACCCAGTACTTC. As protein: CASSPGQGQETQYF.

This clone was counted a few times. The genes are TRBV29-1 and TRBJ1-1; D remains ambiguous. In germline, CDR1 is SQVTM, CDR2 ANQGSEA. This CDR3 is built from 10 residues. Trimming removed 4 bases at V and 4 bases at J, with 4 bases between. The CDR3 DNA reads TGCAGCGTTGGGAGCACTGAAGCTTTCTTT. It translates to CSVGSTEAFF.

This clone has at least ten counts. The J gene is TRBJ2-7, the V gene TRBV7-8; the match to TRBD1 covers 10 bases. V dropped 3 bases and J dropped 0; count of bases not matched to a gene: 8. CDR3 size: 17 residues. Germline V lookup: CDR1 SGHVS, CDR2 FQNEAQ. Here the CDR3 reads CASSFATGGDGSYEQYF. The CDR3 DNA sequence: TGTGCCAGCAGCTTCGCGACAGGGGGCGACGGCTCCTACGAGCAGTACTTC.

This sequence joins TRBV6-5 and TRBJ1-1, with a possible D match to TRBD1 (5 bases). Germline V gene data show CDR1 as MNHEY and CDR2 as SVGAGI. V was pared by 4 bases and J by 1 base, with 13 bases between. CDR3 length: 15 residues. CDR3 sequence reads: CASSSSTVRNTEAFF. The CDR3 DNA sequence: TGTGCCAGCAGTTCATCGACAGTCAGGAACACTGAAGCTTTCTTT.

The genes are TRBV5-1 and TRBJ2-7; 8 bases align to TRBD1. From germline, CDR1 is SGHRS and CDR2 YFSETQ. V was pared by 5 bases and J by 3 bases, with 7 bases of the junction left unmatched. The CDR3 length is 14 residues. The CDR3 sequence: CASSPGDRGYEQYF. The DNA for the CDR3 is TGCGCCAGCAGTCCGGGAGACAGGGGCTACGAGCAGTACTTC.

The chain combines TRBV6-5 with TRBJ2-3; maybe TRBD2 (6 bases). CDR3 length: 15 amino acids. Germline V lookup: CDR1 MNHEY, CDR2 SVGAGI. With 8 bases removed from V and 0 bases from J, the gap between germline ends came to 15 bases. CDR3 coding DNA: TGTGCCAGCCCCTGCCCAGCGGGCAGCACAGATACGCAGTATTTT. It codes for CASPCPAGSTDTQYF.

The chain joins TRBV2 to TRBJ1-2, with D unresolved. CDR1 and CDR2 (germline): SNHLY, FYNNEI. CDR3 length: 12 amino acids. Deletions cut 5 bases from V and 8 bases from J, with 12 bases between. CDR3 residues: CASSTNRRGYTF. The DNA for the CDR3 is TGTGCCAGCAGTACTAACAGACGCGGCTACACCTTC.

The chain combines TRBV7-9 with TRBJ2-6; TRBD1 matches at 8 bases. Germline trimming cut 0 bases from V and 4 bases from J; bases unmatched to any gene: 8. Germline V lookup: CDR1 SEHNR, CDR2 FQNEAQ (reference sequence). This CDR3 has 18 residues. The CDR3 here is CASSLALQGAKGANVLTF. The CDR3 DNA reads as TGTGCCAGCAGCTTAGCGCTCCAGGGGGCGAAGGGGGCCAACGTCCTGACTTTC.

This clone has only a few counts. The chain joins TRBV7-9 to TRBJ1-1, with 8 bases that match TRBD1. With V trimmed by 3 bases and J by 4 bases, 10 bases remained unmatched. This CDR3 is 16 amino acids long. Germline V gene lookup returns CDR1 SEHNR and CDR2 FQNEAQ (reference sequence). As DNA, the CDR3 is TGTGCCAGCAGCTTTGCCCGCGGCAGGGGGCTCACTGAAGCTTTCTTT. Protein product: CASSFARGRGLTEAFF.

This clone was counted a single time. The CDR3, as DNA: TGCGCCAGCAGGCCTACCACAGATACGCAGTATTTT. This encodes CASRPTTDTQYF. The gene calls are TRBV5-1 and TRBJ2-3; no clear D gene. Germline assignment: CDR1 SGHRS and CDR2 YFSETQ. Trimming shortened V by 5 bases and J by 2 bases, and 6 bases separated the two germline ends. The CDR3 has 12 amino acids. The full variable domain, rest sourced from reference TRBV5-1 and TRBJ2-3, is KAGVTQTPRYLIKTRGQQVTLSCSPISGHRSVSWYQQTPGQGLQFLFEYFSETQRNKGNFPGRFSGRQFSNSRSEMNVSTLELGDSALYLCASRPTTDTQYFGPGTRLTVL.

This sequence joins TRBV7-6 and TRBJ1-6, with D possibly TRBD1 on 5 matching bases. The CDR3 has 16 residues. V was pared by 2 bases and J by 8 bases, with 16 bases between. Germline V gives CDR1 SGHVS, CDR2 FNYEAQ. CDR3 residues: CASSLSGGDTDSPLHF. DNA of the CDR3: TGTGCCAGCAGCTTAAGTGGAGGGGATACAGATTCACCCCTCCACTTT.

The chain links TRBV30 to TRBJ2-6; D not certain. CDR1 is GTSNPN and CDR2 is SVGIG in the germline V gene (reference sequence). The CDR3 is 13 amino acids. V was clipped by 3 bases and J by 4 bases, with 7 bases between them. The DNA for the CDR3 is TGTGCCTGGAGGTTAGGGGGGGCCAACGTCCTGACTTTC. Translating it yields CAWRLGGANVLTF.

The chain links TRBV6-6 to TRBJ2-7; 7 bases fit TRBD2. The germline CDR1 and CDR2 sequences are MNHNY and SVGAGI (reference sequence). The CDR3 loop spans 14 amino acids. Trimming removed 2 bases from V and 6 bases from J; junction bases left unmatched: 7. Here the CDR3 DNA reads TGTGCCAGCAGTTACGGGAGCGGGGCTATCGAGCAGTACTTC. It translates to CASSYGSGAIEQYF.

This chain connects TRBV27 to TRBJ2-2; D is unresolved. The CDR3 covers 15 residues. V was shortened by 3 bases and J by 6 bases, with 14 bases between the two germline ends. The germline V gene encodes CDR1 MNHEY and CDR2 SMNVEV (reference sequence). CDR3 sequence (DNA): TGTGCCAGCAGTTTCACTTGGGCTACCCCCGGGGAGCTGTTTTTT. This gives the protein CASSFTWATPGELFF.

The genes are TRBV7-2 and TRBJ2-7, with 9 bases aligning to TRBD1. This CDR3 contains 15 residues. Trimming cost V 4 bases and J 4 bases; bases outside gene matches: 8. Germline CDR1 is SGHTA and CDR2 is FQGNSA. This chain's CDR3 is CASSYPGDREYEQYF. The CDR3 coding sequence is TGTGCCAGCAGCTACCCCGGGGACAGGGAATACGAGCAGTACTTC.